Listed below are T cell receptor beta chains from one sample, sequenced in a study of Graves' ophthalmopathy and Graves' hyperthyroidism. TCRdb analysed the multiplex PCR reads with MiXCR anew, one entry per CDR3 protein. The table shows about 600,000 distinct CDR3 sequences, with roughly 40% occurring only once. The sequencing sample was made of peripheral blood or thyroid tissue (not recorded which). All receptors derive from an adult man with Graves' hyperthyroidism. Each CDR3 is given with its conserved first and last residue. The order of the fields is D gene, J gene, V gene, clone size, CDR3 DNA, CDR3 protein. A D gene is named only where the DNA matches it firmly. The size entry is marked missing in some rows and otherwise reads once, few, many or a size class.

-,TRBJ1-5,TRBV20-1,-,TGCAGTGCTAGTTTGTTGGGGGTCAATCAGCCCCAGCATTTT,CSASLLGVNQPQHF
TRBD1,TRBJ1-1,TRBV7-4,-,TGTGCCAGCAGCTTGGGGCAGGGGGCTGTGAACACTGAAGCTTTCTTT,CASSLGQGAVNTEAFF
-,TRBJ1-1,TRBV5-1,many,TGCGCCAGCTCCAGGGCCCTGAACACTGAAGCTTTCTTT,CASSRALNTEAFF
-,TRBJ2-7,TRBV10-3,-,TGTGCCACCCCCGGGACACAGTCCTACGAGCAGTACTTC,CATPGTQSYEQYF
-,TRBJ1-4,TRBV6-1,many,TGTGCCAGCAGCCCACCGGGAGCGAAACTGTTTTTT,CASSPPGAKLFF
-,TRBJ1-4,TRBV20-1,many,TGCAGTGCTACCGGACGGGGGACAACTAATGAAAAACTGTTTTTT,CSATGRGTTNEKLFF
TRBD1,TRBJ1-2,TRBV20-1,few,TGCAGTGCTATTCCCAGGGGGCTCGCCTATGGCTACACCTTC,CSAIPRGLAYGYTF
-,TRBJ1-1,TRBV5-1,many,TGCGCCAGCAGATCCGGGACCGGTGCCACTGAAGCTTTCTTT,CASRSGTGATEAFF
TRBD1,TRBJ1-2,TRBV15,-,TGTGCCGCCAGCAGTGAATCGCGACAGGGGCGTCGCTACACCTTC,CAASSESRQGRRYTF
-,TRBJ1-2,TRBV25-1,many,TGTGCCAGCAATCCCGGGACCTCGGACGGCTACACCTTC,CASNPGTSDGYTF
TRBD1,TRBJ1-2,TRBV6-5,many,TGTGCCAGCAGCTACATACAGGGGATTGATGGCTACACCTTC,CASSYIQGIDGYTF
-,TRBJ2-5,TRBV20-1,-,TGCAGTGCCGGGGTAGGATCGGGCAGAGGGGAGACCCAGTACTTC,CSAGVGSGRGETQYF
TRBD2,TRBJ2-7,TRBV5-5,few,TGTGCCAGCAGCTCTAATAGCGGGAGCTCCTACGAGCAGTACTTC,CASSSNSGSSYEQYF
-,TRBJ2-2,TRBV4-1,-,TGTGCCAGCAGCCAAGAAGGGGGTTATGCGGGAGAACATGGCGGGGAGCTGTTTTTT,CASSQEGGYAGEHGGELFF
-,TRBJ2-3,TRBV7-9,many,TGTGCCAGCAGCCCCCGCGGCACAGATACGCAGTATTTT,CASSPRGTDTQYF